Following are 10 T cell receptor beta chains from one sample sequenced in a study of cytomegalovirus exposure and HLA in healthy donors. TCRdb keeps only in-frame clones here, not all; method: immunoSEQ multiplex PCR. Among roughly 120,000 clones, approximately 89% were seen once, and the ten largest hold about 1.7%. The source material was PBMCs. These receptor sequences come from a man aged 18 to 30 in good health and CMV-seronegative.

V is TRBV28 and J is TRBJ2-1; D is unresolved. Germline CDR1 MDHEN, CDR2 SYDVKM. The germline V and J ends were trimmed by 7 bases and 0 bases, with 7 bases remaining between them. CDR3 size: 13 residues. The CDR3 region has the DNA TGTGCCAGCACTCGGAGCTCCTACAATGAGCAGTTCTTC. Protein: CASTRSSYNEQFF.

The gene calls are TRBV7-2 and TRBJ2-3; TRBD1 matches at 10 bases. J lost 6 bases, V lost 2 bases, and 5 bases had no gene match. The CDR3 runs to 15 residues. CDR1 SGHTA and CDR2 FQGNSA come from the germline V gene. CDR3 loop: CASSLRQGALDTQYF. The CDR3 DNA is TGTGCCAGCAGCTTACGACAGGGGGCACTCGATACGCAGTATTTT.

The CDR3 region is CSARSGVNHEQYF. DNA of the CDR3: TGCAGCGCTCGATCGGGGGTCAATCACGAGCAGTACTTC. The chain uses TRBV29-1 and TRBJ2-7; TRBD2 might be the D (6 bases). Germline loops: CDR1 SQVTM, CDR2 ANQGSEA. V lost 7 bases and J 5 bases, leaving 18 bases between the germline ends. The CDR3 covers 13 residues.

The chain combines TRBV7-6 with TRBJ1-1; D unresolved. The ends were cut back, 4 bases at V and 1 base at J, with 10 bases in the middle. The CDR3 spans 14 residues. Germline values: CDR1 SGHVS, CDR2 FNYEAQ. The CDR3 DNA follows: TGTGCCAGCAGCTCCGGGATTCGGAACACTGAAGCTTTCTTT. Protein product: CASSSGIRNTEAFF.

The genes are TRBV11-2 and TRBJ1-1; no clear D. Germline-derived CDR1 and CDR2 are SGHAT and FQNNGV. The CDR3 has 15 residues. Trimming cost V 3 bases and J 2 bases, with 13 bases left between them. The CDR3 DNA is TGTGCCAGCAGCTTTTTTCCGGGAGGCAACACTGAAGCTTTCTTT. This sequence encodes CASSFFPGGNTEAFF. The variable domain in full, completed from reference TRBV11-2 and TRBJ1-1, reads EAGVAQSPRYKIIEKRQSVAFWCNPISGHATLYWYQQILGQGPKLLIQFQNNGVVDDSQLPKDRFSAERLKGVDSTLKIQPAKLEDSAVYLCASSFFPGGNTEAFFGQGTRLTVV.

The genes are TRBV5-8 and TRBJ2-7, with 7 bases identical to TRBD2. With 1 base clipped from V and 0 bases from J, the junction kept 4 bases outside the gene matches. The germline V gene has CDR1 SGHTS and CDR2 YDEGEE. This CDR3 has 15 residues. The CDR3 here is CASSLRGGSSYEQYF. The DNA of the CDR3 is TGTGCCAGCAGCTTGAGGGGCGGGAGCTCCTACGAGCAGTACTTC.

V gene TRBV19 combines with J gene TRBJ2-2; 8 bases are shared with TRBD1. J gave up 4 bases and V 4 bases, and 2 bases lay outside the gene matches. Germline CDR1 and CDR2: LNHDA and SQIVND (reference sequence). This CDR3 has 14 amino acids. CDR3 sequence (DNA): TGTGCCAGTAGTAGGACAGGGAGCACCGGGGAGCTGTTTTTT. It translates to CASSRTGSTGELFF.

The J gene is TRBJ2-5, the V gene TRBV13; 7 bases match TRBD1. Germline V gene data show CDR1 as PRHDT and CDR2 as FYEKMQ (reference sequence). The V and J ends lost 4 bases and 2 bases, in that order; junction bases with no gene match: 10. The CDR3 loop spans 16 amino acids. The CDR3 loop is CASSSHRGTAQETQYF. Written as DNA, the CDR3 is TGTGCCAGCAGCTCACACAGGGGAACGGCTCAAGAGACCCAGTACTTC. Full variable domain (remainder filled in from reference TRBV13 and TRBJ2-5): AAGVIQSPRHLIKEKRETATLKCYPIPRHDTVYWYQQGPGQDPQFLISFYEKMQSDKGSIPDRFSAQQFSDYHSELNMSSLELGDSALYFCASSSHRGTAQETQYFGPGTRLLVL.

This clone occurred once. CDR3 coding DNA: TGTGCCAGCAGTGAAGCGCGTGGAAGAGAGGATGAGCAGTTCTTC. It is translated as CASSEARGREDEQFF. This chain connects TRBV2 to TRBJ2-1; D unclear. The germline V and J ends were trimmed by 0 bases and 8 bases, with 14 bases remaining between them. This CDR3 has 15 residues. Germline V gene data show CDR1 as SNHLY and CDR2 as FYNNEI.

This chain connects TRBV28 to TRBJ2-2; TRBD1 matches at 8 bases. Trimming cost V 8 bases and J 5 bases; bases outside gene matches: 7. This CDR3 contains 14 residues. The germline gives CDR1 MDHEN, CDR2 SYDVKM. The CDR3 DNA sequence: TGTGCCAGCCGAGCGGACAGGGATACCGGGGAGCTGTTTTTT. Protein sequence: CASRADRDTGELFF.